These 22 T cell receptor beta chains came from one sample sequenced in a study of beta chain features in type 1 diabetes. The whole isolated RNA underwent reverse transcription, so sequencing captured expressed TCRB transcripts. TCRdb's copy holds only in-frame clones and misses some; the assay was immunoSEQ multiplex PCR. The table shows about 350,000 clones, with roughly a fifth occurring only once. Sequencing input: naive CD4+ T cells from blood. The receptors were sampled from a woman between 18 and 29 years old in good health.

This clone was counted a few times. The chain has TRBV4-3 and TRBJ1-5; possibly TRBD1 for D (6 bases). This CDR3 has 18 amino acids. Trimming pared 0 bases from V and 3 bases from J, leaving 18 bases between. Germline V CDR1 and CDR2: LGHNA, YSLEER. Written as DNA, the CDR3 is TGCGCCAGCAGCCAAGAGGTAGTCCGGACAGCAATCAATCAGCCCCAGCATTTT. Encoded protein: CASSQEVVRTAINQPQHF.

This clone was seen more than once but under ten times. The chain couples TRBV6-5 to TRBJ2-3; 9 nucleotides line up with TRBD2. In germline, CDR1 is MNHEY, CDR2 SVGAGI. The V segment lost 4 bases and the J segment 0 bases; nucleotides outside the gene matches: 5. The CDR3 loop spans 16 amino acids. Written as DNA, the CDR3 is TGTGCCAGCAGTTTCTCCCTAGCGGGGAGCACAGATACGCAGTATTTT. Its translation is CASSFSLAGSTDTQYF.

The rearrangement uses TRBV5-1 and TRBJ1-2; tentatively, D is TRBD1 (6 bases). Germline V gene lookup returns CDR1 SGHRS and CDR2 YFSETQ. The CDR3 is 13 amino acids. V lost 3 bases and J 5 bases, leaving 11 bases between the germline ends. The CDR3 sequence: CASSSGQPYGYTF. Here the CDR3 DNA reads TGCGCCAGCAGCTCCGGACAGCCATATGGCTACACCTTC. Using reference TRBV5-1 and TRBJ1-2 for the parts outside the CDR3, the full variable domain is KAGVTQTPRYLIKTRGQQVTLSCSPISGHRSVSWYQQTPGQGLQFLFEYFSETQRNKGNFPGRFSGRQFSNSRSEMNVSTLELGDSALYLCASSSGQPYGYTFGSGTRLTVV.

The V and J genes are TRBV18 and TRBJ2-1; 7 bases are a match to TRBD1. The CDR3 sequence is 12 residues long. Germline V lookup: CDR1 KGHSH, CDR2 LQKENI. J lost 7 bases, V lost 6 bases, and 3 bases had no gene match. CDR3 sequence: CASSYRGNEQFF. The CDR3 DNA follows: TGTGCCAGCTCTTACAGGGGAAATGAGCAGTTCTTC. Complete variable domain (other parts from reference TRBV18 and TRBJ2-1): NAGVMQNPRHLVRRRGQEARLRCSPMKGHSHVYWYRQLPEEGLKFMVYLQKENIIDESGMPKERFSAEFPKEGPSILRIQQVVRGDSAAYFCASSYRGNEQFFGPGTRLTVL.

The chain employs TRBV5-1 and TRBJ1-2, with 12 bases that match TRBD1. Trimming removed 0 bases from V and 8 bases from J; junction bases left unmatched: 5. This CDR3 comprises 15 residues. Germline V CDR1 and CDR2: SGHRS, YFSETQ. CDR3 amino acids: CASSLEGQGAQGYTF. The CDR3 DNA is TGCGCCAGCAGCTTGGAGGGACAGGGGGCCCAGGGCTACACCTTC.

The gene calls are TRBV7-9 and TRBJ2-5; D gene ambiguous. This CDR3 is built from 13 residues. V dropped 3 bases and J dropped 2 bases, with 7 bases sitting between them. Germline CDR1 and CDR2: SEHNR and FQNEAQ (reference sequence). CDR3 DNA: TGTGCCAGCAGCTTTTTCAGACAAGAGACCCAGTACTTC. This encodes CASSFFRQETQYF.

This clone was recorded a few times. The rearrangement joins TRBV11-1 to TRBJ1-2; 7 nucleotides match TRBD1. CDR1 SGHAT and CDR2 FQDESV come from the germline V gene (reference sequence). The CDR3 sequence is 15 residues long. The J segment lost 0 bases and the V segment lost 4 bases, leaving 5 bases of the junction unmatched. For the CDR3, the DNA is TGTGCCAGCAGCTCGGGACAGACCGCTAACTATGGCTACACCTTC. This gives the protein CASSSGQTANYGYTF.

This clone appeared a few times. This chain connects TRBV5-1 to TRBJ2-1; no firm D call. Looked up from germline, CDR1 is SGHRS and CDR2 is YFSETQ. The CDR3 is made up of 12 amino acids. Trimming removed 4 bases at V and 7 bases at J, with 9 bases between. The CDR3 DNA follows: TGCGCCAGCAGCGTCGACTGGAATGAGCAGTTCTTC. Translation: CASSVDWNEQFF.

The table lists this clone with a few counts. In DNA form, the CDR3 reads TGTGCCAGCCGACCGAGAGGAGCTTTCGGGAGAGATACGCAGTATTTT. It encodes CASRPRGAFGRDTQYF. The chain has TRBV11-2 and TRBJ2-3; perhaps TRBD2 as D (6 bases). CDR1 and CDR2 from the germline V gene are SGHAT and FQNNGV. V shed 8 bases and J shed 5 bases, with 23 bases lying between them. The CDR3 sequence is 16 residues long. Full variable domain (missing parts from reference TRBV11-2 and TRBJ2-3): EAGVAQSPRYKIIEKRQSVAFWCNPISGHATLYWYQQILGQGPKLLIQFQNNGVVDDSQLPKDRFSAERLKGVDSTLKIQPAKLEDSAVYLCASRPRGAFGRDTQYFGPGTRLTVL.

This clone came up a few times. J is TRBJ2-5 and V is TRBV25-1; D is undetermined. Trimming took off 8 bases at V and 0 bases at J, with 16 bases between the two ends. The CDR3 has 15 amino acids. Per germline, CDR1 MGHDK and CDR2 SYGVNS. The CDR3 here is CASSGIRQDQETQYF. CDR3 sequence (DNA): TGTGCCAGCTCCGGAATAAGGCAGGACCAAGAGACCCAGTACTTC.

The chain is built from TRBV6-5 and TRBJ1-4; 7 bases fit TRBD1. The CDR3 covers 13 residues. Unmatched junction bases numbered 5, after V lost 5 bases and J lost 8 bases. The V gene's germline CDR1 is MNHEY and CDR2 SVGAGI. The CDR3 region is CASSRQGGEKLFF. The CDR3 nucleotides are TGTGCCAGCAGTCGACAGGGTGGCGAAAAACTGTTTTTT.

Regarding this clone: The junction differs from germline at one of its ends, possibly a read error. The chain joins TRBV7-9 to TRBJ2-1; the D gene is possibly TRBD2 (5 bases). The germline CDR1 and CDR2 sequences are SEHNR and FQNEAQ (reference sequence). The CDR3 is made up of 14 amino acids. DNA of the CDR3: TGTGCCAGCAGGTTAGCGTCCCTGGGCGATGAGCAGTTCTTC. Its translation: CASRLASLGDEQFF.

The V call is TRBV30, the J call TRBJ1-5, with D maybe TRBD1 (5 bases). CDR3 length: 14 residues. Trimming stripped 3 bases from V and 0 bases from J, with 9 bases between. Germline lookup yields CDR1 GTSNPN and CDR2 SVGIG (reference sequence). CDR3 in amino acids: CAWSWGGSNQPQHF. The CDR3 nucleotides read TGTGCCTGGAGCTGGGGCGGTAGCAATCAGCCCCAGCATTTT.

V and J are TRBV30 and TRBJ2-1, with D perhaps TRBD1 (5 bases). Germline CDR1 reads GTSNPN; CDR2 reads SVGIG (reference sequence). Trimming shortened V by 0 bases and J by 2 bases, and 11 bases separated the two germline ends. The CDR3 spans 15 residues. CDR3 coding DNA: TGTGCCTGGAGTGTAGGGGTCAGCCCCTACAATGAGCAGTTCTTC. Translated, it gives CAWSVGVSPYNEQFF.

This clone has just one count. J is TRBJ1-4 and V is TRBV18; the match to TRBD1 covers 9 bases. Losses at the gene ends were 6 bases for V and 8 bases for J; bases not matched to a gene: 4. This CDR3 has 13 amino acids. Germline-derived CDR1 and CDR2 are KGHSH and LQKENI. CDR3 sequence (DNA): TGTGCCAGCTCCCGGGACAGGGACGAAAAACTGTTTTTT. Its translation: CASSRDRDEKLFF.

This sequence joins TRBV30 and TRBJ1-2, with a weak D call TRBD1 (6 bases). Germline-derived CDR1 and CDR2 are GTSNPN and SVGIG (reference sequence). Trimming removed 1 base at V and 7 bases at J, with 16 bases between. The CDR3 contains 14 residues. The CDR3 nucleotides are TGTGCCTGGAGTGGTCTTGGGGGCGGGGGTGGCTACACCTTC. Its translation is CAWSGLGGGGGYTF.

Comment on this clone: Other nucleotide sequences in the sample specify the same CDR3. The J gene is TRBJ2-6, the V gene TRBV19; D unclear. The CDR3 loop spans 14 amino acids. Trimming took 3 bases from V and 4 from J, leaving 7 bases between them. CDR1 and CDR2 from the germline V gene are LNHDA and SQIVND (reference sequence). The CDR3: CASSISSGANVLTF. CDR3 bases: TGTGCCAGTAGTATTAGTTCCGGGGCCAACGTCCTGACTTTC.

Only one count was recorded for this clone. CDR3 region: CASTPRASGFTDTQYF. The CDR3 DNA sequence: TGTGCCAGCACCCCACGGGCTAGCGGGTTCACAGATACGCAGTATTTT. The gene calls are TRBV5-4 and TRBJ2-3, with 8 bases fitting TRBD2. CDR3 length: 16 residues. The J segment lost 2 bases and the V segment lost 6 bases, leaving 11 bases of the junction unmatched. CDR1 and CDR2 (germline): SGHNT, YYREEE (reference sequence).

The rearrangement links TRBV7-8 to TRBJ1-5; D remains unclear. Between the trimmed V and J ends, which lost 2 bases and 2 bases, there was a span of 10 bases. The germline gives CDR1 SGHVS, CDR2 FQNEAQ. The CDR3 totals 15 residues. This CDR3 reads CASSLLGGGNQPQHF. CDR3 DNA sequence: TGTGCCAGCAGCTTATTGGGAGGAGGCAATCAGCCCCAGCATTTT.

The chain combines TRBV4-2 with TRBJ2-2; TRBD2 agrees at 8 bases. CDR1 is LGHNA, CDR2 YNFKEQ, per germline. The CDR3 has 17 residues. J was trimmed by 4 bases and V by 2 bases; bases with no gene match: 9. CDR3 DNA sequence: TGTGCCAGCAGCCAAATTGGCGGGAGGTCGGGCACCGGGGAGCTGTTTTTT. This encodes CASSQIGGRSGTGELFF.

The rearrangement uses TRBV5-1 and TRBJ2-1; 12 nucleotides match TRBD2. Germline V CDR1 and CDR2: SGHRS, YFSETQ. Trimming took 0 bases from V and 7 from J; bases not matched to a gene: 2. The CDR3 loop spans 15 amino acids. The CDR3 loop reads CASSLGLAGVNEQFF. As DNA, the CDR3 is TGCGCCAGCAGCTTGGGACTAGCGGGAGTTAATGAGCAGTTCTTC.

This clone was counted a few times. The CDR3 protein is CAWKADSGANVLTF. The CDR3 region has the DNA TGTGCCTGGAAAGCCGACTCTGGGGCCAACGTCCTGACTTTC. The chain carries TRBV30 and TRBJ2-6; D call uncertain. V was clipped by 4 bases and J by 0 bases, with 7 bases between them. The V gene's germline CDR1 is GTSNPN and CDR2 SVGIG (reference sequence). This CDR3 spans 14 amino acids.